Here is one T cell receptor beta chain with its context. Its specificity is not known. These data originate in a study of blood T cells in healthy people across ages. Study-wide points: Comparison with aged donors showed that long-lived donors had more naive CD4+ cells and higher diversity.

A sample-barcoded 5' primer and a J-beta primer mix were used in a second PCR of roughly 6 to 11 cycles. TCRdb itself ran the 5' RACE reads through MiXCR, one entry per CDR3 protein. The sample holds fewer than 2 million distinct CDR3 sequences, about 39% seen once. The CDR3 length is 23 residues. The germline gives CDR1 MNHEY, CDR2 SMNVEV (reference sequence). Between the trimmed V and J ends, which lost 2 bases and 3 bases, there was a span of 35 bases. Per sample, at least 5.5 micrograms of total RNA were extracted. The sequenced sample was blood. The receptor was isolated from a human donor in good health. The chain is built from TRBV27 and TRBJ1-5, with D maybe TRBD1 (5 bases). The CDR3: CASSLIPPLGERAGPLNNQPQHF. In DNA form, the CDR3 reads TGTGCCAGCAGTTTAATTCCACCCTTAGGGGAACGGGCCGGCCCCCTTAACAATCAGCCCCAGCATTTT.